The 30 T cell receptor beta chains below all came from one sample that was sequenced in a study of blood T cell repertoires in COVID-19. Data came from immunoSEQ multiplex PCR; TCRdb stores just in-frame clones and leaves some out. The table has about 210,000 clones, about 91% seen once. Material: peripheral blood. These receptors were taken from a man between 25 and 39 years old with acute or convalescent COVID-19.

The chain combines TRBV6-5 with TRBJ2-7; the match to TRBD2 covers 7 bases. The length of the CDR3 is 16 residues. Per germline, CDR1 MNHEY and CDR2 SVGAGI. V was clipped by 0 bases and J by 4 bases; unmatched bases: 9. CDR3 residues: CASSYSAAGERYEQYF. In DNA form, the CDR3 reads TGTGCCAGCAGTTACTCGGCGGCGGGAGAGAGGTACGAGCAGTACTTC.

V gene TRBV4-1 combines with J gene TRBJ1-4; TRBD1 matches at 9 bases. V was clipped by 4 bases and J by 5 bases; unmatched bases: 8. Per the germline V gene, CDR1 is MGHRA and CDR2 is YSYEKL. The CDR3 runs to 16 residues. The CDR3 nucleotides read TGCGCCAGCAGCCCCTCCCCGGGACAGGGAAATGAAAAACTGTTTTTT. Translation gives CASSPSPGQGNEKLFF.

The chain uses TRBV5-8 and TRBJ1-5; D uncertain. This CDR3 has 15 residues. The germline CDR1 and CDR2 sequences are SGHTS and YDEGEE. The ends were cut back, 4 bases at V and 0 bases at J, with 11 bases in the middle. The CDR3 reads CASSGRGYSNQPQHF. CDR3 bases: TGTGCCAGCAGCGGACGAGGGTATAGCAATCAGCCCCAGCATTTT.

This chain connects TRBV27 to TRBJ2-1; TRBD2 matches 11 bases. Losses at the gene ends were 5 bases for V and 9 bases for J; bases not matched to a gene: 12. The CDR3 covers 16 residues. Germline CDR1 is MNHEY and CDR2 is SMNVEV (reference sequence). As DNA, the CDR3 is TGTGCCAGCAGTACGTCCCTTAGCGGGAGGGCCGTTGAGCAGTTCTTC. Protein: CASSTSLSGRAVEQFF.

In this sample, this clone turned up many times. This chain connects TRBV30 to TRBJ2-1, with a possible D match to TRBD2 (5 bases). From germline, CDR1 is GTSNPN and CDR2 SVGIG (reference sequence). Trimming took 3 bases from V and 3 from J, leaving 15 bases between them. The CDR3 spans 15 residues. CDR3 in amino acids: CAWSGGPPGYNEQFF. In DNA, the CDR3 is TGTGCCTGGAGCGGCGGGCCCCCGGGCTACAATGAGCAGTTCTTC.

This rearrangement joins TRBV7-3 to TRBJ2-2; D perhaps matches TRBD2 (7 bases). The CDR3 has 15 residues. Trimming pared 1 base from V and 6 bases from J, leaving 12 bases between. CDR1 is SGHTA, CDR2 FQGTGA, per germline. CDR3 in amino acids: CASSLIGGGPGELFF. The DNA of the CDR3 is TGTGCCAGCAGCTTAATAGGCGGGGGCCCCGGGGAGCTGTTTTTT.

The J gene is TRBJ2-1, the V gene TRBV5-1; 9 bases match TRBD2. Unmatched junction bases numbered 9, after V lost 6 bases and J lost 11 bases. This CDR3 is built from 13 residues. Germline CDR1 is SGHRS and CDR2 is YFSETQ. The CDR3 is CASTGTSLDKQFF. The CDR3 nucleotides read TGCGCCAGCACCGGGACTAGCTTAGATAAGCAGTTCTTC.

This rearrangement joins TRBV9 to TRBJ1-1, with 7 nucleotides matching TRBD1. The V and J ends lost 0 bases and 7 bases, in that order; junction bases with no gene match: 6. The CDR3 extends over 14 amino acids. Germline values: CDR1 SGDLS, CDR2 YYNGEE. CDR3 region: CASSVEGAWGEAFF. CDR3 nucleotides: TGTGCCAGCAGCGTAGAGGGGGCGTGGGGTGAAGCTTTCTTT.

The rearrangement joins TRBV5-1 to TRBJ1-1, with D perhaps TRBD1 (6 bases). The CDR3 consists of 15 residues. Germline V CDR1 and CDR2: SGHRS, YFSETQ. Trimming took off 0 bases at V and 4 bases at J, with 13 bases between the two ends. In DNA form, the CDR3 reads TGCGCCAGCAGCTTGGAGCCAGGGGCAGGCACTGAAGCTTTCTTT. It encodes CASSLEPGAGTEAFF.

This chain uses TRBV2 with TRBJ2-5; 11 bases agree with TRBD2. The CDR3 has 16 residues. Germline trimming cut 2 bases from V and 1 base from J; bases unmatched to any gene: 3. The V gene's germline CDR1 is SNHLY and CDR2 FYNNEI. This chain's CDR3 is CASSERLAGPQETQYF. DNA for the CDR3: TGTGCCAGCAGTGAAAGACTAGCGGGACCCCAAGAGACCCAGTACTTC.

J is TRBJ2-1 and V is TRBV28, with TRBD2 matching 9 bases. Germline CDR1 reads MDHEN; CDR2 reads SYDVKM. The CDR3 is 14 residues long. Losses at the gene ends were 10 bases for V and 8 bases for J; bases not matched to a gene: 12. The CDR3 coding sequence is TGTGCCACCTTCAAAATAGCGGGGGATCATGAGCAGTTCTTC. This encodes CATFKIAGDHEQFF.

V gene TRBV3-1 (or the pseudogene TRBV3-2) combines with J gene TRBJ1-1; D remains ambiguous. The CDR3 sequence is 13 residues long. The V gene lost 5 bases and the J gene lost 2 bases, with 9 bases spanning the gap. CDR1 and CDR2 from the germline V gene are LGHDT and YNNKEL (reference sequence). CDR3 DNA: TGTGCCAGCAGCTCTAGCCCAAACACTGAAGCTTTCTTT. This codes for CASSSSPNTEAFF.

V usage is TRBV24-1 and J usage is TRBJ2-2; 11 nucleotides align to TRBD2. This CDR3 is 16 amino acids long. Germline CDR1 KGHDR, CDR2 SFDVKD. J gave up 3 bases and V 3 bases, and 2 bases lay outside the gene matches. The CDR3 loop is CATSDTSGRDTGELFF. CDR3 DNA sequence: TGTGCCACCAGTGATACTAGCGGGAGAGACACCGGGGAGCTGTTTTTT.

J is TRBJ1-2 and V is TRBV27, with D possibly TRBD1 on 6 matching bases. Trimming pared 1 base from V and 9 bases from J, leaving 12 bases between. The CDR3 totals 13 residues. Germline assignment: CDR1 MNHEY and CDR2 SMNVEV (reference sequence). The CDR3 spells CASSLLDSLSYTF. The CDR3 coding sequence is TGTGCCAGCAGTTTATTGGACAGTTTGAGCTACACCTTC.

V gene TRBV3-1 (or the pseudogene TRBV3-2) combines with J gene TRBJ2-7; D is possibly TRBD1 (7 bases). Germline CDR1 reads LGHDT; CDR2 reads YNNKEL (reference sequence). V was clipped by 1 base and J by 5 bases, with 15 bases between them. The CDR3 length is 15 residues. The CDR3 DNA reads as TGTGCCAGCAGCCAAGTCGGAGGGGGCGTCCACGAGCAGTACTTC. The encoded protein is CASSQVGGGVHEQYF.

The chain couples TRBV28 to TRBJ2-3; possible D gene TRBD2, 5 bases. V was clipped by 4 bases and J by 0 bases, with 8 bases between them. Per the germline V gene, CDR1 is MDHEN and CDR2 is SYDVKM. This CDR3 is 14 amino acids long. In DNA form, the CDR3 reads TGTGCCAGCAGTTACGGCGGGAGCACAGATACGCAGTATTTT. This codes for CASSYGGSTDTQYF.

The chain has TRBV2 and TRBJ2-5; 9 bases are a match to TRBD1. The germline V gene has CDR1 SNHLY and CDR2 FYNNEI. The CDR3 is made up of 16 amino acids. V lost 6 bases to trimming and J lost 2 bases; unmatched junction nucleotides: 10. The chain's CDR3 is CASRYRDRVSQETQYF. CDR3 nucleotides: TGTGCCAGCAGGTACCGGGACAGGGTATCACAAGAGACCCAGTACTTC.

The rearrangement links TRBV5-6 to TRBJ1-1; D is perhaps TRBD1 (6 bases). Trimming shortened V by 2 bases and J by 5 bases, and 16 bases separated the two germline ends. Looked up from germline, CDR1 is SGHDT and CDR2 is YYEEEE. This CDR3 is built from 15 residues. CDR3 nucleotide sequence: TGTGCCAGCAGCTTAAGACAGGTCGTACGGACTGAAGCTTTCTTT. Translation: CASSLRQVVRTEAFF.

V gene TRBV11-2 combines with J gene TRBJ2-2, with D maybe TRBD1 (6 bases). The CDR3 spans 18 residues. V gave up 1 base and J gave up 3 bases, with 18 bases separating them. Germline loops: CDR1 SGHAT, CDR2 FQNNGV. The CDR3: CASSLGRMRDTYTGELFF. In DNA, the CDR3 is TGTGCCAGCAGCTTAGGCCGCATGAGGGACACCTACACCGGGGAGCTGTTTTTT.

This chain joins TRBV7-9 and TRBJ1-2, with D possibly matching TRBD1 (6 bases). This CDR3 is 14 amino acids long. Germline V CDR1 and CDR2: SEHNR, FQNEAQ (reference sequence). V lost 5 bases and J lost 7, with 17 bases in between. The CDR3 coding sequence is TGTGCCAGCAGCCCCAGCCACAGGGTTGGTGGCTACACCTTC. It codes for CASSPSHRVGGYTF. The variable domain in full, completed from reference TRBV7-9 and TRBJ1-2, reads DTGVSQNPRHKITKRGQNVTFRCDPISEHNRLYWYRQTLGQGPEFLTYFQNEAQLEKSRLLSDRFSAERPKGSFSTLEIQRTEQGDSAMYLCASSPSHRVGGYTFGSGTRLTVV.

The chain couples TRBV27 to TRBJ2-3; D unresolved. Trimming shortened V by 5 bases and J by 2 bases, and 11 bases separated the two germline ends. Germline V CDR1 and CDR2: MNHEY, SMNVEV (reference sequence). The CDR3 spans 14 residues. The CDR3 sequence: CASSKSYNTDTQYF. Written as DNA, the CDR3 is TGTGCCAGCAGTAAAAGTTACAACACAGATACGCAGTATTTT.

The gene calls are TRBV30 and TRBJ1-6; D perhaps matches TRBD1 (6 bases). Trimming removed 3 bases at V and 2 bases at J, with 11 bases between. Germline V CDR1 and CDR2: GTSNPN, SVGIG (reference sequence). The CDR3 length is 15 residues. CDR3 amino acids: CAWRGDRPYNSPLHF. Written as DNA, the CDR3 is TGTGCCTGGAGGGGTGACAGGCCCTATAATTCACCCCTCCACTTT.

The V gene is TRBV19, the J gene TRBJ1-2, with D perhaps TRBD1 (6 bases). V was cut by 7 bases and J by 4 bases, with 16 bases left in between. This CDR3 spans 14 amino acids. Germline V gives CDR1 LNHDA, CDR2 SQIVND (reference sequence). The CDR3 here is CASTTLQGTYGYTF. CDR3 in DNA: TGTGCCAGTACCACACTACAGGGTACCTATGGCTACACCTTC. Based on the CDR3 plus reference TRBV19 and TRBJ1-2, the full variable domain is DGGITQSPKYLFRKEGQNVTLSCEQNLNHDAMYWYRQDPGQGLRLIYYSQIVNDFQKGDIAEGYSVSREKKESFPLTVTSAQKNPTAFYLCASTTLQGTYGYTFGSGTRLTVV.

The rearrangement links TRBV7-9 to TRBJ1-4, with D possibly TRBD1 on 6 matching bases. From germline, CDR1 is SEHNR and CDR2 FQNEAQ (reference sequence). The CDR3 has 17 amino acids. V was pared by 7 bases and J by 0 bases, with 18 bases between. The DNA of the CDR3 is TGTGCCAGCACTAAAAGGGGGGGACCCGCAACTAATGAAAAACTGTTTTTT. It encodes CASTKRGGPATNEKLFF. The whole variable domain, remainder taken from reference TRBV7-9 and TRBJ1-4, is DTGVSQNPRHKITKRGQNVTFRCDPISEHNRLYWYRQTLGQGPEFLTYFQNEAQLEKSRLLSDRFSAERPKGSFSTLEIQRTEQGDSAMYLCASTKRGGPATNEKLFFGSGTQLSVL.

This sequence joins TRBV7-9 and TRBJ2-5, with D tentatively TRBD2 (6 bases). Between the trimmed V and J ends, which lost 7 bases and 2 bases, there was a span of 17 bases. This CDR3 has 15 amino acids. The germline CDR1 and CDR2 sequences are SEHNR and FQNEAQ (reference sequence). The CDR3 here is CASTKAGKGQETQYF. CDR3 in DNA: TGTGCCAGCACCAAGGCGGGGAAGGGGCAAGAGACCCAGTACTTC.

This chain connects TRBV7-3 to TRBJ2-3; 7 nucleotides align to TRBD2. Losses at the gene ends were 4 bases for V and 2 bases for J; bases not matched to a gene: 6. In germline, CDR1 is SGHTA, CDR2 FQGTGA. This CDR3 spans 15 amino acids. CDR3 residues: CASSSTGLNTDTQYF. The CDR3 bases are TGTGCCAGCAGCTCCACGGGACTAAACACAGATACGCAGTATTTT.

V is TRBV28 and J is TRBJ2-2, with unresolved D. The germline V gene encodes CDR1 MDHEN and CDR2 SYDVKM. The V and J ends lost 3 bases and 2 bases respectively, with 4 bases between them. The CDR3 runs to 13 residues. CDR3 in DNA: TGTGCCAGCAGTTTCCTAAACACCGGGGAGCTGTTTTTT. Translated, it gives CASSFLNTGELFF.

V is TRBV21-1 and J is TRBJ1-4; the table's D gene call, TRBD1, was not cross checked with the DNA. TRBV21-1 is listed as a pseudogene. This CDR3 comprises 15 residues. The CDR3 sequence: CASTRQGPGGGELFF. The CDR3 region has the DNA TGTGCCAGCACTCGACAAGGGCCAGGGGGTGGGGAACTGTTTTTT.

This clone came up once. This chain joins TRBV27 and TRBJ1-1, with D perhaps matching TRBD1 (6 bases). With 5 bases removed from V and 5 bases from J, the gap between germline ends came to 21 bases. Germline lookup yields CDR1 MNHEY and CDR2 SMNVEV (reference sequence). This CDR3 comprises 16 residues. The CDR3 DNA is TGTGCCAGCAGTATCCACAACAGGGTCTCTATTACTGAAGCTTTCTTT. Translating it yields CASSIHNRVSITEAFF.

The chain employs TRBV10-2 and TRBJ2-1, with D perhaps matching TRBD2 (7 bases). This CDR3 has 14 residues. V lost 7 bases and J 6 bases, leaving 16 bases between the germline ends. Per germline, CDR1 WSHSY and CDR2 SAAADI. The CDR3 is CASKRGGFLNEQFF. CDR3 sequence (DNA): TGCGCCAGCAAGAGGGGGGGGTTCCTCAATGAGCAGTTCTTC.